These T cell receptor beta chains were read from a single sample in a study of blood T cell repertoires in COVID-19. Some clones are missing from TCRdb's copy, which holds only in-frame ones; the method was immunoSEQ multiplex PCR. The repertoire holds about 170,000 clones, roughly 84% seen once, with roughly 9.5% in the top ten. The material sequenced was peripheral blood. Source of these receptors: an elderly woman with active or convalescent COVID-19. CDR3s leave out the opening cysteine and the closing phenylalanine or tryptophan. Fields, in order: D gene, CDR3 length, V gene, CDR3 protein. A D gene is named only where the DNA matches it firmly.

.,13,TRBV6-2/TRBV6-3,ASSHTGKHNEKLF
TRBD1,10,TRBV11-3,ASSSGQGGYT
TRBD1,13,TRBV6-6,ASSPGQGTGNTIY
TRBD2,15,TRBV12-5,ASGGLAGASYTDTQY
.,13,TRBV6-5,ASSREQFSGNTIY
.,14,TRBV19,ASSDRQKVPYYEQY
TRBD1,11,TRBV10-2,ASSDLTGGGYT
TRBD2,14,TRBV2,ASSHPPRGGGETQY
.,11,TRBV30,AWSFQGSSPLH
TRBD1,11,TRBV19,ASTWTGVGKAF
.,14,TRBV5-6,ASSLPGLDSNYGYT
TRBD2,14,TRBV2,ASSARTSGGTDTQY
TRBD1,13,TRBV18,ASSASGTAWDGYT
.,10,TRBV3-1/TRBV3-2,ASSQDGGEAF
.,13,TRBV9,ASSVGIPSTDTQY
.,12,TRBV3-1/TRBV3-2,ASSQQGSSYGYT
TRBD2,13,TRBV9,ASSVSGGLSNEQF
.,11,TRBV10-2,AISGGSLYGYT
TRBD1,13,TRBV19,ASSGTGGNTYGYT
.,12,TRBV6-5,ASSSGGGEEKLF
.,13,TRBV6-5,ASSYNGGRGNTIY
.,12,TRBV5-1,ASSPAGRSYEQY
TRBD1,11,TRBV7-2,ASSSDRVTEAF
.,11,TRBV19,ASSIDGTGQQY
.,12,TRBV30,AWSVGGMSTEAF
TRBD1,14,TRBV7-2,ASSLQVTGGREKLF
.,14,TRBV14,ASSRTRQASGNTIY
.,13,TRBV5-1,ASSLDMERSEKLF
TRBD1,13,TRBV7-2,ASSWTGTHNSPLH
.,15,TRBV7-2,ASSLDRGGQGNSPLH
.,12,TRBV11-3,ASSFRDSGNTIY
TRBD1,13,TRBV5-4,ASSLGQGGSYEQY
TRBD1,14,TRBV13,ASSPSRGPGANVLT
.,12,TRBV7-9,ASSPRGTNEKLF
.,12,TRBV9,ASSPRLGGETQY
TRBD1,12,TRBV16,ASSRQGAGGTQH
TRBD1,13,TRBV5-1,ASSPGQGFGGELF
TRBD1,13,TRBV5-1,ASSEGTVFNQPQH
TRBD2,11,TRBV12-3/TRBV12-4,ASGRGGPNEQY